The clone carrying this T cell receptor (beta chain) appeared a single time. One end of the junction is discordant with germline, which a read error may explain. Sequenced by immunoSEQ multiplex PCR; TCRdb stores in-frame clones only, minus some. The repertoire holds 400,000 to 500,000 clones, with roughly 90% as singletons. CDR1 LGHNA and CDR2 YNFKEQ come from the germline V gene. The CDR3 runs to 16 residues. The data derive from a study of blood T cell repertoires in COVID-19. Study in general: There were acute and convalescent COVID-19 samples, and they came from the United States, Italy and Spain. Sample material is recorded as cDNA or gDNA derived from T cells, B-cell-depleted T cells, or PBMCs.

Participants were aged about 18 to 90 years, lived in 25 or so US areas, and enrolled virtually. In Cohort 3, a recovered donor had either two negative PCRs, clearance, or symptom resolution. This sequence was found in a woman in her thirties or forties who had recovered from COVID-19. The chain uses TRBV4-2 and TRBJ2-1; 9 positions agree with TRBD2. Sequenced sample: PBMCs or T cells enriched from blood (not recorded which). In DNA, the CDR3 is TGTGCCAGCAGACAAGGAGGTAGCGGGAGTCACAATGAGCAGTTCTTC. This encodes CASRQGGSGSHNEQFF.